These 10 T cell receptor beta chains came from one sample sequenced in a study of T-cell reconstitution after alpha-beta-depleted transplantation in children. Researchers prepared the TCRbeta library using unique molecular identifiers, the study reports. TCRdb re-derived calls from the PCR reads in MiXCR, one entry per CDR3 protein. The sample includes almost 500,000 distinct CDR3 sequences, roughly an eighth of them seen just once. The material sequenced was PBMCs from the stem cell graft donor, taken from the stem cell graft. The receptors were sampled from a human donor who donated a stem cell graft to a child with combined immunodeficiency.

In its sample, this clonotype was seen a few times. This chain joins TRBV5-1 and TRBJ2-5; D unresolved. Germline lookup yields CDR1 SGHRS and CDR2 YFSETQ. V lost 0 bases, J lost 0 bases, and 12 bases lay in between. CDR3 length: 16 amino acids. The CDR3 sequence is CASSLAVGDYQETQYF. DNA for the CDR3: TGCGCCAGCAGCTTGGCCGTCGGCGACTACCAAGAGACCCAGTACTTC.

This clonotype has ten or more counts. The chain recombines TRBV12-3 or TRBV12-4 with TRBJ2-7, with D uncertain. The CDR3 totals 13 residues. The ends were cut back, 3 bases at V and 3 bases at J, with 9 bases in the middle. The CDR3 spells CASSFRFFYEQYF. CDR3 nucleotides: TGTGCCAGCAGTTTTCGGTTTTTCTACGAGCAGTACTTC.

This clonotype was counted many times. The chain uses TRBV3-1 and TRBJ2-2, with D possibly TRBD1 on 5 matching bases. This CDR3 region has 18 residues. Germline-derived CDR1 and CDR2 are LGHDT and YNNKEL (reference sequence). V shed 4 bases and J shed 2 bases, with 20 bases lying between them. CDR3 sequence (DNA): TGTGCCAGCAGCCCGGAAGCTCCAAGGGGAAGTAACACCGGGGAGCTGTTTTTT. Its protein product is CASSPEAPRGSNTGELFF.

A few counts support this clonotype. The chain uses TRBV7-8 and TRBJ2-7; TRBD1 agrees at 8 bases. CDR3 length: 18 amino acids. The germline gives CDR1 SGHVS, CDR2 FQNEAQ. With V trimmed by 4 bases and J by 0 bases, 14 bases remained unmatched. The CDR3 loop is CASSSKRGGQAPSYEQYF. The CDR3 DNA follows: TGTGCCAGCAGCTCTAAACGAGGGGGACAGGCTCCCTCCTACGAGCAGTACTTC.

This clonotype was detected ten times or more. The chain recombines TRBV25-1 with TRBJ2-6; TRBD1 matches at 9 bases. Germline V gene data show CDR1 as MGHDK and CDR2 as SYGVNS. The CDR3 extends over 17 amino acids. V shed 6 bases, J shed 0 bases, and the junction held 6 bases outside the gene matches. For the CDR3, the DNA is TGTGCCAGCAGCCCGGGACAGGGTAACTCTGGGGCCAACGTCCTGACTTTC. Translating gives CASSPGQGNSGANVLTF.

The chain employs TRBV30 and TRBJ2-1; a possible D gene is TRBD2 (6 bases). The CDR3 runs 12 residues. Germline V gives CDR1 GTSNPN, CDR2 SVGIG (reference sequence). V dropped 3 bases and J dropped 6 bases, with 9 bases sitting between them. CDR3 sequence (DNA): TGTGCCTGGAGCCCGCGGGGCAATGAGCAGTTCTTC. Translating gives CAWSPRGNEQFF.

The chain couples TRBV2 to TRBJ2-2, with a tentative D call TRBD2 (5 bases). Trimming removed 5 bases from V and 5 bases from J, with 15 bases in between. CDR1 and CDR2 (germline): SNHLY, FYNNEI. This CDR3 has 15 amino acids. CDR3 sequence reads: CASSFSGNPTGELFF. DNA for the CDR3: TGTGCCAGCAGTTTTTCCGGGAACCCGACCGGGGAGCTGTTTTTT.

The sample holds a few counts of this clonotype. In DNA, the CDR3 is TGTGCCAGCAGGCCAGGGTTACATGGCAATCAGCCCCAGCATTTT. It yields the protein CASRPGLHGNQPQHF. This chain links TRBV27 with TRBJ1-5, with D perhaps matching TRBD1 (5 bases). Trimming took 6 bases from V and 2 from J, leaving 14 bases between them. Germline V gene sequence: CDR1 MNHEY, CDR2 SMNVEV (reference sequence). This CDR3 spans 15 amino acids.

This clonotype was observed at least ten times. The chain uses TRBV28 and TRBJ2-3; tentatively, D is TRBD2 (5 bases). Trimming stripped 5 bases from V and 0 bases from J, with 9 bases between. CDR1 MDHEN and CDR2 SYDVKM come from the germline V gene. The CDR3 length is 14 residues. CDR3 nucleotide sequence: TGTGCCAGCAGTACTAGGACTAGCACAGATACGCAGTATTTT. This sequence encodes CASSTRTSTDTQYF.

This clonotype came up a few times. The chain combines TRBV27 with TRBJ2-1, with D unresolved. V shed 5 bases and J shed 9 bases, with 8 bases lying between them. Germline V gives CDR1 MNHEY, CDR2 SMNVEV (reference sequence). The CDR3 covers 11 residues. Here the CDR3 reads CASSKWGEQFF. As DNA, the CDR3 is TGTGCCAGCAGTAAGTGGGGTGAGCAGTTCTTC.